The 26 T cell receptor beta chains below all came from one sample that was sequenced in a study of T cell responses to AZD1222 COVID-19 vaccine. Data came from immunoSEQ multiplex PCR; TCRdb stores just in-frame clones and leaves some out. This table holds about 72,000 clones, over 75% found once. Source: peripheral blood, taken on day 0 of AZD1222 vaccination. The receptors were gathered from an adult in good health.

About this clone: Within the sample, other DNA sequences also encode this same CDR3. The CDR3 nucleotides are TGTGCCAGCAGTTTAAATAGGAACACTGAAGCTTTCTTT. Its translation is CASSLNRNTEAFF. The chain joins TRBV27 to TRBJ1-1; D gene uncertain. Germline CDR1 and CDR2: MNHEY and SMNVEV (reference sequence). The CDR3 is 13 residues long. V shed 2 bases and J shed 1 base, with 5 bases lying between them.

V and J are TRBV2 and TRBJ2-1; D is ambiguous. The V end was cut by 2 bases, the J end by 8 bases, with 4 bases between. CDR3 length: 11 amino acids. Germline lookup yields CDR1 SNHLY and CDR2 FYNNEI. The CDR3 DNA reads TGTGCCAGCAGTGAACTCCATGAGCAGTTCTTC. It specifies CASSELHEQFF.

The V gene is TRBV2, the J gene TRBJ2-1; no clear D gene. V was clipped by 2 bases and J by 6 bases, with 14 bases between them. The CDR3 covers 15 residues. Germline V gives CDR1 SNHLY, CDR2 FYNNEI. Here the CDR3 DNA reads TGTGCCAGCAGTGAATCTACGACCCGTATCAATGAGCAGTTCTTC. Translated: CASSESTTRINEQFF. The entire variable domain, with the rest obtained from reference TRBV2 and TRBJ2-1, is as follows: EPEVTQTPSHQVTQMGQEVILRCVPISNHLYFYWYRQILGQKVEFLVSFYNNEISEKSEIFDDQFSVERPDGSNFTLKIRSTKLEDSAMYFCASSESTTRINEQFFGPGTRLTVL.

In nucleotides, the CDR3 is TGTGCCAGCAGACCGAGGTTGAACACTGAAGCTTTCTTT. It codes for CASRPRLNTEAFF. This rearrangement joins TRBV3-1 (or the pseudogene TRBV3-2) to TRBJ1-1, with D unclear. CDR1 and CDR2 (germline): LGHDT, YNNKEL (reference sequence). V lost 6 bases and J 0 bases, leaving 8 bases between the germline ends. This CDR3 comprises 13 residues.

The chain uses TRBV19 and TRBJ1-2, with D unresolved. This CDR3 has 15 amino acids. V gave up 10 bases and J gave up 7 bases, with 25 bases separating them. Germline V gene data show CDR1 as LNHDA and CDR2 as SQIVND (reference sequence). CDR3 amino acids: CAMIPHRRLPSGYTF. CDR3 bases: TGTGCCATGATTCCACACCGGCGCCTCCCCTCTGGCTACACCTTC.

The gene calls are TRBV6-2 or TRBV6-3 and TRBJ2-3; D may be TRBD1 (5 bases). CDR1 and CDR2 (germline): MNHEY, SVGEGT. The V and J ends lost 6 bases and 2 bases respectively, with 15 bases between them. The CDR3 is 15 amino acids. The CDR3 here is CASSLLGAPTDTQYF. The CDR3, as DNA: TGTGCCAGCAGCCTTCTAGGGGCCCCCACAGATACGCAGTATTTT.

V and J are TRBV3-1 (or the pseudogene TRBV3-2) and TRBJ1-6; D might be TRBD1 (5 bases). Germline V CDR1 and CDR2: LGHDT, YNNKEL (reference sequence). There are 14 residues in the CDR3. Trimming took off 6 bases at V and 9 bases at J, with 15 bases between the two ends. For the CDR3, the DNA is TGTGCCAGCAGTTCTCCCGACAGAGTTTCACCCCTCCACTTT. Protein sequence: CASSSPDRVSPLHF.

V usage is TRBV18 and J usage is TRBJ2-3, with 9 bases lining up with TRBD2. This CDR3 is 15 amino acids long. Losses at the gene ends were 3 bases for V and 2 bases for J; bases not matched to a gene: 3. Per the germline V gene, CDR1 is KGHSH and CDR2 is LQKENI. The CDR3 here is CASSPRGGATDTQYF. In nucleotides, the CDR3 is TGTGCCAGCTCACCGCGGGGGGGGGCCACAGATACGCAGTATTTT.

This sequence joins TRBV30 and TRBJ1-1, with a tentative D call TRBD1 (6 bases). Trimming shortened V by 5 bases and J by 2 bases, and 12 bases separated the two germline ends. Germline-derived CDR1 and CDR2 are GTSNPN and SVGIG (reference sequence). The CDR3 runs to 13 residues. The chain's CDR3 is CAWEQGINTEAFF. CDR3 nucleotide sequence: TGTGCCTGGGAACAGGGTATCAACACTGAAGCTTTCTTT. The complete variable domain, with remaining parts taken from reference TRBV30 and TRBJ1-1, reads SQTIHQWPATLVQPVGSPLSLECTVEGTSNPNLYWYRQAAGRGLQLLFYSVGIGQISSEVPQNLSASRPQDRQFILSSKKLLLSDSGFYLCAWEQGINTEAFFGQGTRLTVV.

V and J are TRBV19 and TRBJ2-6, with D perhaps TRBD1 (5 bases). CDR3 length equals 16 residues. V lost 8 bases, J lost 0 bases, and 14 bases lay in between. The V gene's germline CDR1 is LNHDA and CDR2 SQIVND (reference sequence). The CDR3 DNA sequence: TGTGCCAGTCGTGGGCAGGGAAGCTCTGGGGCCAACGTCCTGACTTTC. It yields the protein CASRGQGSSGANVLTF.

The V and J genes are TRBV4-3 and TRBJ1-4, with D possibly TRBD1 on 6 matching bases. Germline CDR1 reads LGHNA; CDR2 reads YSLEER. Deletions cut 1 base from V and 4 bases from J, with 13 bases between. This CDR3 has 16 residues. CDR3 sequence: CASSQGWYRDNEKLFF. The CDR3 region has the DNA TGCGCCAGCAGCCAAGGGTGGTACAGGGATAATGAAAAACTGTTTTTT.

The V gene is TRBV3-1 (or the pseudogene TRBV3-2), the J gene TRBJ2-3; TRBD2 aligns across 7 bases. Germline V lookup: CDR1 LGHDT, CDR2 YNNKEL (reference sequence). The CDR3 is 16 amino acids. The junction had 10 bases not matched to a gene; V was cut back by 3 bases and J by 4 bases. The CDR3 is CASSHGGAGRADTQYF. The CDR3 DNA is TGTGCCAGCAGCCACGGGGGAGCGGGGCGGGCAGATACGCAGTATTTT.

The chain employs TRBV7-9 and TRBJ2-2; 8 nucleotides agree with TRBD1. The germline CDR1 and CDR2 sequences are SEHNR and FQNEAQ (reference sequence). The CDR3 loop spans 16 amino acids. The V gene end was trimmed by 5 bases and the J gene end by 5 bases; junction bases not matched to a gene: 10. This CDR3 is CASSRIRDRSTGELFF. In nucleotides, the CDR3 is TGTGCCAGCAGCAGGATCCGGGACAGGTCGACCGGGGAGCTGTTTTTT.

The CDR3 bases are TGTGCCAGCAGCTTTGGAAGCCTTCGACGAACCTCTGGAAACACCATATATTTT. Translating gives CASSFGSLRRTSGNTIYF. The J gene is TRBJ1-3, the V gene TRBV2; unclear D gene. With 6 bases removed from V and 0 bases from J, the gap between germline ends came to 21 bases. The germline V gene has CDR1 SNHLY and CDR2 FYNNEI. The CDR3 is 18 residues long.

V usage is TRBV27 and J usage is TRBJ1-2, with 9 nucleotides matching TRBD1. Germline V gene data show CDR1 as MNHEY and CDR2 as SMNVEV (reference sequence). There are 13 residues in the CDR3. Trimming cost V 6 bases and J 4 bases; bases outside gene matches: 3. The CDR3 nucleotides are TGTGCCAGCAGGGGGACAGGGACCTATGGCTACACCTTC. Its translation: CASRGTGTYGYTF.

This chain links TRBV6-2 or TRBV6-3 with TRBJ1-1, with D perhaps matching TRBD1 (6 bases). CDR3 length: 13 amino acids. Germline-derived CDR1 and CDR2 are MNHEY and SVGEGT. The V end was cut by 5 bases, the J end by 0 bases, with 7 bases between. CDR3 sequence: CASSGQLNTEAFF. The CDR3, as DNA: TGTGCCAGCAGTGGACAGCTGAACACTGAAGCTTTCTTT.

The chain carries TRBV18 and TRBJ1-3, with a tentative D call TRBD1 (5 bases). Germline V CDR1 and CDR2: KGHSH, LQKENI. CDR3 length equals 14 residues. The V gene lost 6 bases and the J gene lost 2 bases, with 11 bases spanning the gap. The chain's CDR3 is CASSVGQAGNTIYF. CDR3 DNA: TGTGCCAGCTCTGTGGGGCAGGCTGGAAACACCATATATTTT. Supplemented by reference TRBV18 and TRBJ1-3, the full variable domain reads NAGVMQNPRHLVRRRGQEARLRCSPMKGHSHVYWYRQLPEEGLKFMVYLQKENIIDESGMPKERFSAEFPKEGPSILRIQQVVRGDSAAYFCASSVGQAGNTIYFGEGSWLTVV.

The CDR3 coding sequence is TGTGCCAGCAGAGGACTAGCGGGGAGGCTCAATGATGGGCAGTACTTC. The encoded protein is CASRGLAGRLNDGQYF. The chain uses TRBV11-2 and TRBJ2-7; 12 bases match TRBD2. V lost 6 bases, J lost 9 bases, and 15 bases stayed unmatched. In germline, CDR1 is SGHAT, CDR2 FQNNGV. The CDR3 covers 16 residues.

The rearrangement joins TRBV19 to TRBJ1-2; D is unresolved. This CDR3 comprises 14 residues. V lost 8 bases to trimming and J lost 1 base, with 14 bases between them. Germline CDR1 and CDR2: LNHDA and SQIVND (reference sequence). CDR3 residues: CASHSKRDNYGYTF. The DNA of the CDR3 is TGTGCCAGTCATAGCAAAAGGGATAACTATGGCTACACCTTC. Full variable domain (outside the CDR3, taken from reference TRBV19 and TRBJ1-2): DGGITQSPKYLFRKEGQNVTLSCEQNLNHDAMYWYRQDPGQGLRLIYYSQIVNDFQKGDIAEGYSVSREKKESFPLTVTSAQKNPTAFYLCASHSKRDNYGYTFGSGTRLTVV.

This chain links TRBV12-5 with TRBJ2-2, with a weak D call TRBD2 (7 bases). The V end lost 3 bases, the J end lost 8 bases, and 13 bases lay between the germline ends. CDR1 and CDR2 from the germline V gene are LGHNT and FRNRAP. The length of the CDR3 is 14 residues. The CDR3 DNA reads as TGTGCTAGTGGTTTATCGGGGGGCGAGGGGGAGCTGTTTTTT. Protein product: CASGLSGGEGELFF.

V gene TRBV7-2 combines with J gene TRBJ2-3; 10 positions match TRBD1. The CDR3 length is 15 residues. The trim removed 3 bases at V and 3 bases at J, leaving 3 bases unmatched. Germline V gene data show CDR1 as SGHTA and CDR2 as FQGNSA. CDR3 sequence: CASSLDRGTTDTQYF. CDR3 nucleotide sequence: TGTGCCAGCAGCTTGGACAGGGGGACAACAGATACGCAGTATTTT.

The CDR3 bases are TGCGCCAGCAGCGATCAGGGCTCAGGCACTGAAGCTTTCTTT. Protein sequence: CASSDQGSGTEAFF. V usage is TRBV5-1 and J usage is TRBJ1-1; a possible D gene is TRBD1 (5 bases). CDR1 and CDR2 from the germline V gene are SGHRS and YFSETQ. Trimming stripped 4 bases from V and 4 bases from J, with 14 bases between. The CDR3 spans 14 residues. The full variable domain, its missing parts supplied by reference TRBV5-1 and TRBJ1-1, is KAGVTQTPRYLIKTRGQQVTLSCSPISGHRSVSWYQQTPGQGLQFLFEYFSETQRNKGNFPGRFSGRQFSNSRSEMNVSTLELGDSALYLCASSDQGSGTEAFFGQGTRLTVV.

This CDR3 is CASSEPTGGSQPQHF. The CDR3 DNA follows: TGTGCCAGCAGTGAGCCCACAGGGGGCAGTCAGCCCCAGCATTTT. The genes are TRBV2 and TRBJ1-5; TRBD1 agrees at 9 bases. The CDR3 has 15 residues. In germline, CDR1 is SNHLY, CDR2 FYNNEI. Trimming cost V 3 bases and J 6 bases; bases outside gene matches: 6.

A remark on this clone: The identical CDR3 is also encoded by other nucleotide sequences in the sample. V gene TRBV2 combines with J gene TRBJ1-5; D call uncertain. V dropped 2 bases and J dropped 3 bases, with 5 bases sitting between them. The CDR3 sequence is 13 residues long. Germline-derived CDR1 and CDR2 are SNHLY and FYNNEI. CDR3 nucleotide sequence: TGTGCCAGCAGTGAACAGCACAATCAGCCCCAGCATTTT. Its translation: CASSEQHNQPQHF.

The chain carries TRBV28 and TRBJ2-5; D gene uncertain. The germline V and J ends were trimmed by 1 base and 1 base, with 4 bases remaining between them. Germline V lookup: CDR1 MDHEN, CDR2 SYDVKM. This CDR3 spans 13 amino acids. Here the CDR3 DNA reads TGTGCCAGCAGTTTATTCAGCCAAGAGACCCAGTACTTC. Amino acids: CASSLFSQETQYF.

The rearrangement uses TRBV6-1 and TRBJ1-6; perhaps TRBD1 as D (5 bases). V lost 2 bases to trimming and J lost 6 bases, with 14 bases between them. Germline loops: CDR1 MNHNS, CDR2 SASEGT. The length of the CDR3 is 16 residues. The CDR3 DNA reads TGTGCCAGCAGTGAATCCGGGACCGCGGCTAATTCACCCCTCCACTTT. The encoded protein is CASSESGTAANSPLHF.